Listed below are T cell receptor beta chains from one sample, sequenced in a study of cytomegalovirus exposure and HLA in healthy donors. Generated by immunoSEQ multiplex PCR, the TCRdb table keeps only in-frame clones and is missing some. The sample records around 180,000 clones, about three quarters being singletons. Sequenced sample: PBMCs. These receptors were obtained from a middle-aged woman in good health and CMV-seronegative. Both conserved end residues are part of each CDR3. A D gene is named only where the DNA matches it firmly. A row's size may be missing; if present it is once, few, many or a size class.

TRBV27,.,TRBD1,TRBJ2-1,TGTGCCAGCAGTTTTTCCCCGGGACAGTCCAATGAGCAGTTCTTC,CASSFSPGQSNEQFF
TRBV29-1,.,.,TRBJ1-2,TGCAGCGCTGAAGATGCGGAAGTTTACTATGGCTACACCTTC,CSAEDAEVYYGYTF
TRBV9,.,.,TRBJ2-2,TGTGCCAGCAGCCCACAGGTCCCCGGGGAGCTGTTTTTT,CASSPQVPGELFF
TRBV7-9,.,TRBD2,TRBJ2-2,TGTGCCAGCAGCCGGACTAGCGGGAACACCGGGGAGCTGTTTTTT,CASSRTSGNTGELFF
TRBV5-6,.,TRBD1,TRBJ1-2,TGTGCCAGCAGCTTGCCGGACAGGGGTAGTGGCTACACCTTC,CASSLPDRGSGYTF
TRBV27,once,.,TRBJ1-1,TGTGCCAGCAGTATGCTTAAGTGGCAGAACACTGAAGCTTTCTTT,CASSMLKWQNTEAFF
TRBV7-8,.,.,TRBJ2-1,TGTGCCAGCAGCTTGAGGACATTGGGTAACAATGAGCAGTTCTTC,CASSLRTLGNNEQFF
TRBV19,.,.,TRBJ1-1,TGTGCCAGTAGTATATCGAGAGGAGGGCCGGCTGAAGCTTTCTTT,CASSISRGGPAEAFF
TRBV4-2,.,.,TRBJ2-3,TGTGCCAGCAGCCAAGATTCTCACACGGGGACTAGCACAGATACGCAGTATTTT,CASSQDSHTGTSTDTQYF
TRBV7-9,.,TRBD1,TRBJ1-3,TGTGCCAGCAGCTCCCAGGGACAGGGGGCTGGAAACACCATATATTTT,CASSSQGQGAGNTIYF
TRBV12-5,.,TRBD1,TRBJ1-4,TGTGCTAGTGGTTTGGGGAGAGGAGGGGGCTCAGCTAATGAAAAACTGTTTTTT,CASGLGRGGGSANEKLFF
TRBV5-1,.,.,TRBJ2-2,TGCGCCAGCAGCTTGACGGACACCGGGGAGCTGTTTTTT,CASSLTDTGELFF
TRBV29-1,.,TRBD2,TRBJ2-1,TGCAGCGTTGAGACCCAGCGGGACTCCTACAATGAGCAGTTCTTC,CSVETQRDSYNEQFF
TRBV25-1,.,.,TRBJ2-3,TGTGCCAGCAGTAAAGCCAGGGCATTCAGGTCAGATACGCAGTATTTT,CASSKARAFRSDTQYF
TRBV9,once,.,TRBJ2-2,TGTGCCAGCAGCGTAGACCCGGGAGGGGAGCTGTTTTTT,CASSVDPGGELFF
TRBV7-2,few,.,TRBJ1-5,TGTGCCAGCAGCATACGCCCAGCAGGGGCGAGCAATCAGCCCCAGCATTTT,CASSIRPAGASNQPQHF
TRBV6-6,.,TRBD1,TRBJ1-6,TGTGCCAGCAGCAGTCCGACAGGGCATCATTCACCCCTCCACTTT,CASSSPTGHHSPLHF
TRBV19,few,.,TRBJ1-2,TGTGCCAGTAGTTATTACCCGGACACCGACTATGGCTACACCTTC,CASSYYPDTDYGYTF
TRBV5-4,.,TRBD1,TRBJ2-1,TGTGCCAGCAGCTTGGGGACAGGGGTCTACAATGAGCAGTTCTTC,CASSLGTGVYNEQFF
TRBV6-5,few,TRBD2,TRBJ2-7,TGTGCCAGCAGTTACCTCCCTAGCGGGAGTTACGAGCAGTACTTC,CASSYLPSGSYEQYF
TRBV5-1,.,TRBD2,TRBJ2-3,TGCGCCAGCAGCTTGGAGGCGGGAGGGACAGATACGCAGTATTTT,CASSLEAGGTDTQYF
TRBV19,.,.,TRBJ1-2,TGTGCCACCCTGGCGGCCTCACGAGGCAACTATGGCTACACCTTC,CATLAASRGNYGYTF
TRBV4-2,.,TRBD1,TRBJ1-6,TGTGCCAGCAGCCAAGATATAGACAGGGGTTCCTATAATTCACCCCTCCACTTT,CASSQDIDRGSYNSPLHF
TRBV10-3,.,TRBD2,TRBJ2-1,TGTGCCATCAGTGATCGACTAGCGGATTACAATGAGCAGTTCTTC,CAISDRLADYNEQFF
TRBV25-1,once,.,TRBJ2-2,TGTGCCAGCAGTGAGCCGGGACTCACCCCCCCCGGGGAGCTGTTTTTT,CASSEPGLTPPGELFF
TRBV5-6,few,TRBD1,TRBJ1-1,TGTGCCAGCAGCTTGCCTACGCAGGGGGGCACTGAAGCTTTCTTT,CASSLPTQGGTEAFF
TRBV7-2,.,TRBD2,TRBJ2-2,TGTGCCAGCAGCTGGGGGGGTCTTGCCGGGGAGCTGTTTTTT,CASSWGGLAGELFF